This paragraph covers one T cell receptor (beta chain) sequence. Its specificity is not known. This sample is drawn from a study of cytomegalovirus exposure and HLA in healthy donors. Study at large: T cells numbering around 180 million yielded more than 100 million unique TCR beta sequences in an earlier analysis.

Researchers ran the PCR with 60 Vbeta and 13 Jbeta primers. The method was immunoSEQ multiplex PCR; TCRdb's version includes in-frame clones alone and lacks a portion of them. The profile shows 150,000 to 200,000 clones, approximately 86% of them singletons. Findings and limits, study-wide: Most of the CMV-associated TCR beta chains (in a later analysis) appeared to be HLA-restricted. Most TCR beta V segments were productive about 87% or about 30% of the time in an earlier analysis.

The CDR3 covers 15 residues. The J segment lost 5 bases and the V segment lost 2 bases, leaving 10 bases of the junction unmatched. Germline V gene lookup returns CDR1 SGHRS and CDR2 YFSETQ. Source material: PBMCs. This clonotype originated in a male donor in good health and CMV-seronegative. The chain carries TRBV5-1 and TRBJ2-7, with 7 positions matching TRBD1. As DNA, the CDR3 is TGCGCCAGCAGCTTACCGACAGGGTTGGTAGACGAGCAGTACTTC. It yields the protein CASSLPTGLVDEQYF.